This T cell receptor (beta chain) was sequenced in a study of graft-versus-host responses after intestinal transplantation. Study overall: Once they had received anti-thymocyte globulin induction, all recipients took tacrolimus and steroids for approximately 3 years.

In germline, CDR1 is MDHEN, CDR2 SYDVKM. CDR3 length: 14 residues. The V end lost 6 bases, the J end lost 4 bases, and 16 bases lay between the germline ends. General study results and limits: GvH clones detected in recipient marrow included some appearing first in ileum or blood.

TCRdb keeps only in-frame clones here, not all; method: immunoSEQ multiplex PCR. The data hold 90,000 to 130,000 clones, with approximately 93% observed a single time. This clone was seen only once. No antigen is known for it. The TCR sequence derives from a human donor who was the organ donor for an intestinal transplant. The specimen was unstimulated CD8+ T cells sorted from spleen or lymph node cells, collected before transplant. This rearrangement joins TRBV28 to TRBJ2-7, with a tentative D call TRBD2 (5 bases). The CDR3 sequence is CASRSSGSRYEQYF. The CDR3 region has the DNA TGTGCCAGCAGGTCCTCGGGATCCCGGTACGAGCAGTACTTC.